This T cell receptor (beta chain) is from a study of the immune and genomic landscape of osteosarcoma. This CDR3 comprises 12 residues. The V end was cut by 3 bases, the J end by 6 bases, with 5 bases between. Germline V gene sequence: CDR1 KGHSH, CDR2 LQKENI. Study observations and caveats: About 5 cases had a single hyperexpanded clone dominating the repertoire, all with fewer than 100 T-cell clonotypes.

The table lists this clone with a few counts. Its antigen remains unknown. Sequencing was performed with immunoSEQ multiplex PCR; in TCRdb, only in-frame clones are kept and a portion is missing. The data show about 1,100 clones, roughly three fifths seen once. The genes are TRBV18 and TRBJ2-2, with D unclear. The source is a man in his 70s with osteosarcoma. Sequenced sample: tumor tissue from a local recurrence in the femur. The DNA of the CDR3 is TGTGCCAGCTCACCGGAAGCCGGGGAGCTGTTTTTT. Translating gives CASSPEAGELFF.